This T cell receptor beta chain derives from a study of blood T cell repertoires in COVID-19. Study overall: Whether acute or convalescent, the COVID-19 samples came from the United States, Italy and Spain.

Germline lookup yields CDR1 SQVTM and CDR2 ANQGSEA. The CDR3 runs to 14 residues. V lost 1 base and J lost 6; bases outside the gene matches: 5. Assay used: immunoSEQ multiplex PCR; TCRdb lists only in-frame clones, some missing. The data show roughly 86,000 clones, 82% seen once. The receptor's source is a human donor in a cohort sampled during active COVID-19. The source material was peripheral blood. The chain has TRBV29-1 and TRBJ2-1; 8 bases fit TRBD1. The CDR3 DNA follows: TGCAGCGTTGAAGGCGGGCAGGGGGCCAATGAGCAGTTCTTC. It yields the protein CSVEGGQGANEQFF.